This TCR beta chain was observed in a study of radiotherapy plus CTLA-4 blockade in lung cancer. Overall study context: Of the patients, around 17% showed objective responses and around 29% attained disease control. Findings of the study overall: Blood-borne expansion of tumor-derived TCR clones followed radiotherapy plus ipilimumab. It was early blood T cell clone dynamics, with interferon-beta, that reportedly best predicted response.

V gave up 3 bases and J gave up 0 bases, with 12 bases separating them. Germline values: CDR1 MDHEN, CDR2 SYDVKM. The CDR3 has 15 residues. In regard to this clone: Its antigen remains unknown.

Profiled with immunoSEQ multiplex PCR; TCRdb holds only in-frame clones, not every one. The sample records tens of thousands of clones, roughly three quarters being singletons. In chemo-refractory metastatic non-small-cell lung cancer, patients got ipilimumab CTLA-4 blockade together with focal radiation. V gene TRBV28 combines with J gene TRBJ2-7; D perhaps matches TRBD2 (6 bases). Source: peripheral blood, taken from a patient treated with radiotherapy plus ipilimumab. The sequence came from a human donor with non-small cell lung cancer that progressed on radiotherapy plus ipilimumab. The CDR3 is CASSLSRGISYEQYF. The CDR3 DNA is TGTGCCAGCAGTTTGTCCCGGGGGATCTCCTACGAGCAGTACTTC.